This TCR beta chain was obtained from a study of CD8 T cells in Susac syndrome. TCR beta was sequenced from blood CD8+ and CD4+ T cells. The multiple sclerosis control group was made up of treatment-naive patients with stable or active relapsing-remitting disease. FACS enriched CD8+ TEMRA cells, while bulk CD8+ and CD4+ were negatively isolated. After extraction with the RNeasy kit, about 0.45 to 1 ug of the RNA was reverse transcribed using random hexamers. The immunoSEQ assay covered 54 Vbeta and 13 Jbeta segments for CDR3. TCRdb called the immunoSEQ multiplex PCR reads again in MiXCR, with one record for every CDR3 protein. The table has 120,000 or so distinct CDR3 sequences, around 94% seen once. V was cut by 2 bases and J by 4 bases, with 11 bases left in between. The CDR3 length is 14 residues. The germline V gene has CDR1 LGHNA and CDR2 YSLEER.

The material sequenced was CD4+ T cells from PBMCs. The receptor was isolated from a human donor with multiple sclerosis. J is TRBJ1-2 and V is TRBV4-3; D ambiguous. CDR3 in amino acids: CASSQTLRLYGYTF. CDR3 coding DNA: TGCGCCAGCAGCCAAACCCTCCGGCTCTATGGCTACACCTTC.